This T cell receptor beta chain was captured in a study of blood T cell repertoires in COVID-19. Libraries were prepared by immunoSEQ multiplex PCR; TCRdb keeps only in-frame clonotypes and omits some of them. The data show tens of thousands of clones, around nine tenths seen once. The TCR originated in a man between 60 and 70 years old with active or convalescent COVID-19. The sequencing input was peripheral blood.

The CDR3 is CASSISRDAGTDTQYF. As DNA, the CDR3 is TGTGCCAGTAGTATAAGCAGGGATGCTGGCACAGATACGCAGTATTTT. V is TRBV19 and J is TRBJ2-3, with D possibly TRBD1 on 5 matching bases. CDR1 LNHDA and CDR2 SQIVND come from the germline V gene (reference sequence). The CDR3 covers 16 residues. V gave up 2 bases and J gave up 1 base, with 13 bases separating them. Combining the CDR3 with reference TRBV19 and TRBJ2-3 gives the whole variable domain DGGITQSPKYLFRKEGQNVTLSCEQNLNHDAMYWYRQDPGQGLRLIYYSQIVNDFQKGDIAEGYSVSREKKESFPLTVTSAQKNPTAFYLCASSISRDAGTDTQYFGPGTRLTVL.